This is a list of T cell receptor beta chains from one sample in a study of T cells expressing NK-cell markers. TCRdb reworked the 5' RACE reads into one entry per CDR3 protein, no DNA. The table for this sample gives 550,000 to 600,000 distinct CDR3 sequences. Material for sequencing was blood T cells: a sorted CD56 or NKG2C T cell subset, CD4+ or CD8+ T cells, or bulk PBMC T cells (not recorded which). These TCRs come from a man younger than 30 in good health. CDR3s include the opening cysteine and the closing phenylalanine or tryptophan. Each record gives: CDR3 protein, V gene, J gene.

CDR3 protein: CASSSILGTGNQPQHF
V gene: TRBV6-5
J gene: TRBJ1-5

CDR3 protein: CATSDWSQGSGANVLTF
V gene: TRBV24-1
J gene: TRBJ2-6

CDR3 protein: CASSGSHTASGANVLTF
V gene: TRBV28
J gene: TRBJ2-6

CDR3 protein: CASSSPGQGNNEQFF
V gene: TRBV12-3/TRBV12-4
J gene: TRBJ2-1

CDR3 protein: CASSLRGTSSYNEQFF
V gene: TRBV7-3
J gene: TRBJ2-1

CDR3 protein: CASSQVAAAPNTGELFF
V gene: TRBV4-1
J gene: TRBJ2-2

CDR3 protein: CASGKDGHTGELFF
V gene: TRBV5-1
J gene: TRBJ2-2

CDR3 protein: CAISEQGGRRRAFF
V gene: TRBV10-3
J gene: TRBJ1-1

CDR3 protein: CASSLGTEKNQPQHF
V gene: TRBV5-1
J gene: TRBJ1-5

CDR3 protein: CASSLIGQGPSQPQHF
V gene: TRBV12-3/TRBV12-4
J gene: TRBJ1-5

CDR3 protein: CASSFEGAETQYF
V gene: TRBV5-1
J gene: TRBJ2-5

CDR3 protein: CASSVGGQGDQPQHF
V gene: TRBV9
J gene: TRBJ1-5

CDR3 protein: CASSLVAGGEYGYTF
V gene: TRBV7-2
J gene: TRBJ1-2

CDR3 protein: CASSLGQSNEQFF
V gene: TRBV28
J gene: TRBJ2-1

CDR3 protein: CSACLRRSPTDTQYF
V gene: TRBV20-1
J gene: TRBJ2-3

CDR3 protein: CASRLAGGSSGNEQFF
V gene: TRBV13
J gene: TRBJ2-1

CDR3 protein: CASSFGRATGELFF
V gene: TRBV12-3/TRBV12-4
J gene: TRBJ2-2

CDR3 protein: CASSVRTTSYEQYF
V gene: TRBV12-3/TRBV12-4
J gene: TRBJ2-7

CDR3 protein: CSVEVGTGTPQYF
V gene: TRBV29-1
J gene: TRBJ2-4

CDR3 protein: CATSRGTSGRETQYF
V gene: TRBV15
J gene: TRBJ2-5

CDR3 protein: CASSPQGQANQPQHF
V gene: TRBV6-5
J gene: TRBJ1-5

CDR3 protein: CASSLGGLAGFYNEQFF
V gene: TRBV5-8
J gene: TRBJ2-1

CDR3 protein: CSARDAGLAWNEQFF
V gene: TRBV20-1
J gene: TRBJ2-1

CDR3 protein: CASSLWTSGGPTETQYF
V gene: TRBV28
J gene: TRBJ2-5